This passage covers 11 T cell receptor beta chains from one sample sequenced in a study of shared clonotypes between healthy human individuals. Using immunoSEQ multiplex PCR, the repertoire was profiled, and TCRdb retains in-frame clones only, with some absent. The sample holds around 700,000 clones, approximately 79% seen once. The sequencing input was memory CD4+ T cells sorted from blood. Stated subset: CD45RA-negative fraction. The receptors here all came from a woman in her 30s in good health.

The chain joins TRBV18 to TRBJ2-3; D is perhaps TRBD1 or TRBD2 (5 bases each). CDR1 KGHSH and CDR2 LQKENI come from the germline V gene. The V gene lost 6 bases and the J gene lost 5 bases, with 21 bases spanning the gap. This CDR3 comprises 16 residues. The CDR3 DNA reads as TGTGCCAGCTCCCCGTTACAGGTCAACGAGGGAGATACGCAGTATTTT. This encodes CASSPLQVNEGDTQYF.

The CDR3: CASSLVRETGLTDTQYF. In nucleotides, the CDR3 is TGTGCCAGCAGCTTAGTACGCGAGACAGGGTTGACAGATACGCAGTATTTT. The V gene is TRBV7-9, the J gene TRBJ2-3; 7 bases line up with TRBD1. J lost 3 bases, V lost 1 base, and 10 bases had no gene match. Germline V gives CDR1 SEHNR, CDR2 FQNEAQ (reference sequence). The CDR3 loop spans 17 amino acids.

The rearrangement uses TRBV7-8 and TRBJ1-1; 7 nucleotides line up with TRBD1. The CDR3 extends over 17 amino acids. With V trimmed by 2 bases and J by 5 bases, 14 bases remained unmatched. In germline, CDR1 is SGHVS, CDR2 FQNEAQ. The CDR3 protein is CASSLRSGGAGGTEAFF. The CDR3, as DNA: TGTGCCAGCAGCTTAAGGTCAGGTGGAGCAGGGGGAACTGAAGCTTTCTTT. Supplemented by reference TRBV7-8 and TRBJ1-1, the full variable domain reads GAGVSQSPRYKVAKRGQDVALRCDPISGHVSLFWYQQALGQGPEFLTYFQNEAQLDKSGLPSDRFFAERPEGSVSTLKIQRTQQEDSAVYLCASSLRSGGAGGTEAFFGQGTRLTVV.

The rearrangement links TRBV5-1 to TRBJ2-1; tentative D call: TRBD2 (6 bases). The CDR3 extends over 13 amino acids. CDR1 is SGHRS and CDR2 is YFSETQ in the germline V gene. Deletions cut 3 bases from V and 10 bases from J, with 14 bases between. CDR3 loop: CASSSTLAGEQFF. CDR3 in DNA: TGCGCCAGCAGCTCCACACTAGCAGGCGAGCAGTTCTTC. Complete variable domain (other parts from reference TRBV5-1 and TRBJ2-1): KAGVTQTPRYLIKTRGQQVTLSCSPISGHRSVSWYQQTPGQGLQFLFEYFSETQRNKGNFPGRFSGRQFSNSRSEMNVSTLELGDSALYLCASSSTLAGEQFFGPGTRLTVL.

The chain has TRBV2 and TRBJ2-7; TRBD1 matches at 9 bases. The CDR3 contains 12 residues. The V gene end was trimmed by 5 bases and the J gene end by 6 bases; junction bases not matched to a gene: 2. CDR1 is SNHLY, CDR2 FYNNEI, per germline. For the CDR3, the DNA is TGTGCCAGCAGTTGGACAGGGGTCGAGCAGTACTTC. It is translated as CASSWTGVEQYF.

The chain couples TRBV5-1 to TRBJ2-5, with TRBD1 matching 11 bases. Germline V gives CDR1 SGHRS, CDR2 YFSETQ. This CDR3 spans 15 amino acids. With 3 bases clipped from V and 4 bases from J, the junction kept 5 bases outside the gene matches. CDR3 nucleotides: TGCGCCAGCAGCTACGGACAGGGGGCTCGAGAGACCCAGTACTTC. This gives the protein CASSYGQGARETQYF.

V gene TRBV15 combines with J gene TRBJ2-7; 9 nucleotides agree with TRBD1. The CDR3 is 14 residues long. Trimming cost V 1 base and J 3 bases; bases outside gene matches: 1. Per the germline V gene, CDR1 is LNHNV and CDR2 is YYDKDF (reference sequence). CDR3 nucleotide sequence: TGTGCCACCAGCAGAGGGGACAGGGTCTACGAGCAGTACTTC. Protein product: CATSRGDRVYEQYF.

The chain recombines TRBV20-1 with TRBJ2-7; maybe TRBD2 (6 bases). The germline gives CDR1 DFQATT, CDR2 SNEGSKA (reference sequence). The V end was cut by 7 bases, the J end by 3 bases, with 10 bases between. The CDR3 consists of 11 residues. The CDR3 nucleotides are TGCAGTGGGCGGGAAGACTACGAGCAGTACTTC. It specifies CSGREDYEQYF.

The chain combines TRBV7-2 with TRBJ2-1; D is perhaps TRBD1 (5 bases). This CDR3 comprises 15 residues. Trimming left V 3 bases short and J 2 bases short, with 11 bases between. In germline, CDR1 is SGHTA, CDR2 FQGNSA. CDR3 loop: CASSLDTSTYNEQFF. CDR3 DNA: TGTGCCAGCAGCTTGGACACTTCGACCTACAATGAGCAGTTCTTC.

V gene TRBV5-4 combines with J gene TRBJ2-5; D possibly corresponds to TRBD2 (5 bases). Germline CDR1 reads SGHNT; CDR2 reads YYREEE (reference sequence). The V gene lost 3 bases and the J gene lost 1 base, with 13 bases spanning the gap. This CDR3 has 15 residues. The chain's CDR3 is CASSSLLSGQETQYF. As DNA, the CDR3 is TGTGCCAGCAGCTCCCTCCTGAGCGGCCAAGAGACCCAGTACTTC.

This chain uses TRBV5-5 with TRBJ1-3, with 8 positions matching TRBD1. CDR1 is SGHKS and CDR2 is YYEKEE in the germline V gene (reference sequence). Trimming at V came to 4 bases and at J to 7 bases, leaving 7 bases not matched to a gene. The CDR3 loop spans 14 amino acids. The CDR3 DNA reads as TGTGCCAGCAGCCGGGACAGGAACGTCAACACCATATATTTT. Amino acids: CASSRDRNVNTIYF. Filled out from reference TRBV5-5 and TRBJ1-3, the complete variable domain reads DAGVTQSPTHLIKTRGQQVTLRCSPISGHKSVSWYQQVLGQGPQFIFQYYEKEERGRGNFPDRFSARQFPNYSSELNVNALLLGDSALYLCASSRDRNVNTIYFGEGSWLTVV.